The 30 T cell receptor beta chains below come from one sample, sequenced in a study of technical replicates of blood from a few donors. Produced via immunoSEQ multiplex PCR; TCRdb's table is partial and in-frame only. The repertoire consists of fewer than 90,000 clones, with around 94% occurring once and the leading ten covering 0.39%. Source material: T cells isolated from PBMCs. These receptors all stem from a human donor in good health.

This clone was counted a single time. The chain joins TRBV27 to TRBJ2-1; 7 positions agree with TRBD2. The CDR3 length is 17 residues. V was pared by 0 bases and J by 1 base, with 6 bases of the junction left unmatched. Germline CDR1 reads MNHEY; CDR2 reads SMNVEV (reference sequence). The CDR3 reads CASSLSSGGVSYNEQFF. The CDR3 DNA reads as TGTGCCAGCAGTTTATCTTCTGGGGGGGTTTCCTACAATGAGCAGTTCTTC.

The chain joins TRBV5-4 to TRBJ2-4; TRBD2 is a possible D gene (6 bases). This CDR3 has 16 amino acids. Trimming removed 0 bases from V and 1 base from J, with 11 bases in between. Germline lookup yields CDR1 SGHNT and CDR2 YYREEE (reference sequence). This CDR3 reads CASSLAPLAAKNIQYF. CDR3 bases: TGTGCCAGCAGCTTGGCCCCCCTAGCGGCCAAAAACATTCAGTACTTC.

The J gene is TRBJ2-1, the V gene TRBV7-9; D unclear. This CDR3 has 16 amino acids. Between the trimmed V and J ends, which lost 1 base and 0 bases, there was a span of 10 bases. The germline CDR1 and CDR2 sequences are SEHNR and FQNEAQ (reference sequence). CDR3 in amino acids: CASSLGATSSYNEQFF. In nucleotides, the CDR3 is TGTGCCAGCAGCTTAGGGGCCACGAGCTCCTACAATGAGCAGTTCTTC.

The chain uses TRBV4-3 and TRBJ2-1; D is uncertain. Germline CDR1 LGHNA, CDR2 YSLEER. The CDR3 length is 15 residues. Trimming removed 0 bases at V and 7 bases at J, with 13 bases between. This CDR3 reads CASSQEGGWRNEQFF. Here the CDR3 DNA reads TGCGCCAGCAGCCAAGAAGGCGGTTGGAGAAATGAGCAGTTCTTC.

The chain combines TRBV2 with TRBJ2-5; 10 positions agree with TRBD1. Germline-derived CDR1 and CDR2 are SNHLY and FYNNEI. The CDR3 runs 14 residues. With 5 bases clipped from V and 5 bases from J, the junction kept 5 bases outside the gene matches. This chain's CDR3 is CASSLDRGLETQYF. The CDR3 coding sequence is TGTGCCAGCAGTCTTGACAGGGGGCTGGAGACCCAGTACTTC.

The V and J genes are TRBV4-3 and TRBJ2-7; D might be TRBD2 (6 bases). The length of the CDR3 is 13 residues. The germline CDR1 and CDR2 sequences are LGHNA and YSLEER. V was cut by 5 bases and J by 2 bases, with 10 bases left in between. CDR3: CASSLRRAYEQYF. The CDR3 DNA reads TGCGCCAGCAGCTTAAGGAGGGCCTACGAGCAGTACTTC.

The chain couples TRBV2 to TRBJ2-4; tentatively, D is TRBD1 (6 bases). This CDR3 region has 15 residues. The germline V gene encodes CDR1 SNHLY and CDR2 FYNNEI. Between the trimmed V and J ends, which lost 6 bases and 4 bases, there was a span of 16 bases. CDR3: CASRFAGERKNIQYF. CDR3 bases: TGTGCCAGCAGGTTCGCAGGGGAGAGGAAAAACATTCAGTACTTC. The full variable domain, with the rest looked up from reference TRBV2 and TRBJ2-4, is EPEVTQTPSHQVTQMGQEVILRCVPISNHLYFYWYRQILGQKVEFLVSFYNNEISEKSEIFDDQFSVERPDGSNFTLKIRSTKLEDSAMYFCASRFAGERKNIQYFGAGTRLSVL.

The CDR3 DNA sequence: TGTGCCACCAGCAGAGATGGAACTAGCCTTACAGATACGCAGTATTTT. Protein: CATSRDGTSLTDTQYF. V and J are TRBV15 and TRBJ2-3, with D maybe TRBD2 (6 bases). This CDR3 contains 16 residues. V was pared by 0 bases and J by 3 bases, with 13 bases between. Per germline, CDR1 LNHNV and CDR2 YYDKDF (reference sequence).

The V call is TRBV30, the J call TRBJ1-1; D is unresolved. This CDR3 contains 13 residues. Germline assignment: CDR1 GTSNPN and CDR2 SVGIG (reference sequence). Trimming removed 0 bases from V and 3 bases from J, with 8 bases in between. The CDR3 region has the DNA TGTGCCTGGAGTGTTAATCGAGACACTGAAGCTTTCTTT. This sequence encodes CAWSVNRDTEAFF.

Only one count was recorded for this clone. The chain employs TRBV6-5 and TRBJ2-7, with TRBD2 matching 8 bases. The length of the CDR3 is 13 residues. Germline V gene data show CDR1 as MNHEY and CDR2 as SVGAGI. With 7 bases clipped from V and 5 bases from J, the junction kept 7 bases outside the gene matches. CDR3 residues: CASTAGGLDEQYF. The CDR3 coding sequence is TGTGCCAGCACCGCGGGGGGCTTAGACGAGCAGTACTTC.

J is TRBJ2-1 and V is TRBV6-6; 7 bases are shared with TRBD1. V lost 6 bases, J lost 9 bases, and 11 bases stayed unmatched. This CDR3 contains 14 residues. Germline lookup yields CDR1 MNHNY and CDR2 SVGAGI (reference sequence). This CDR3 reads CASRRDRGLSEQFF. As DNA, the CDR3 is TGTGCCAGCAGACGGGACAGAGGATTATCTGAGCAGTTCTTC.

The rearrangement joins TRBV27 to TRBJ2-7; 12 nucleotides align to TRBD2. CDR3 size: 14 residues. The V gene's germline CDR1 is MNHEY and CDR2 SMNVEV (reference sequence). The V gene end was trimmed by 6 bases and the J gene end by 2 bases; junction bases not matched to a gene: 2. CDR3 sequence: CASRLAGGPYEQYF. The CDR3 nucleotides are TGTGCCAGCAGACTAGCGGGAGGACCCTACGAGCAGTACTTC.

The chain has TRBV7-8 and TRBJ2-5, with 12 bases fitting TRBD2. The germline CDR1 and CDR2 sequences are SGHVS and FQNEAQ. V lost 4 bases, J lost 5 bases, and 8 bases stayed unmatched. The CDR3 runs to 16 residues. The CDR3 loop is CASSSSGRGFGETQYF. The CDR3 DNA reads as TGTGCCAGCAGCTCTAGCGGGAGGGGTTTTGGGGAGACCCAGTACTTC.

The chain employs TRBV18 and TRBJ1-3, with D possibly TRBD1 on 5 matching bases. The V and J ends lost 3 bases and 0 bases respectively, with 12 bases between them. There are 16 residues in the CDR3. Germline CDR1 and CDR2: KGHSH and LQKENI. The CDR3 bases are TGTGCCAGCTCACCGCGGGACGCGGCCTCTGGAAACACCATATATTTT. This encodes CASSPRDAASGNTIYF.

The chain carries TRBV10-3 and TRBJ1-2; no clear D gene. This CDR3 is 13 amino acids long. The V end lost 6 bases, the J end lost 4 bases, and 12 bases lay between the germline ends. Germline CDR1 is ENHRY and CDR2 is SYGVKD. The chain's CDR3 is CAIRDSTSYGYTF. The CDR3 DNA is TGTGCCATCAGAGATAGCACCAGCTATGGCTACACCTTC.

Here the CDR3 reads CASSPIGTGNTGELFF. For the CDR3, the DNA is TGTGCCAGCAGCCCGATTGGTACAGGGAACACCGGGGAGCTGTTTTTT. The chain has TRBV11-3 and TRBJ2-2; a weak D match, TRBD1 (5 bases). V lost 5 bases and J 1 base, leaving 14 bases between the germline ends. Germline loops: CDR1 SGHNT, CDR2 YENEEA. The CDR3 spans 16 residues.

The chain is built from TRBV5-1 and TRBJ2-4; D remains ambiguous. The CDR3 is made up of 18 amino acids. Germline lookup yields CDR1 SGHRS and CDR2 YFSETQ. V was cut by 2 bases and J by 0 bases, with 18 bases left in between. CDR3 loop: CASSFFQAFSLAKNIQYF. CDR3 coding DNA: TGCGCCAGCAGCTTCTTTCAGGCCTTTTCTCTAGCCAAAAACATTCAGTACTTC.

The V call is TRBV6-1, the J call TRBJ1-5; TRBD1 matches at 9 bases. V dropped 6 bases and J dropped 1; count of bases not matched to a gene: 4. CDR1 and CDR2 (germline): MNHNS, SASEGT. The CDR3 spans 15 residues. The CDR3 here is CASRTGGTSNQPQHF. The CDR3 DNA sequence: TGTGCCAGCAGGACAGGGGGTACGAGCAATCAGCCCCAGCATTTT.

The V gene is TRBV30, the J gene TRBJ2-1; D might be TRBD1 (5 bases). From germline, CDR1 is GTSNPN and CDR2 SVGIG (reference sequence). There are 11 residues in the CDR3. Trimming cost V 0 bases and J 12 bases, with 9 bases left between them. The chain's CDR3 is CAWSVQALQFF. The DNA for the CDR3 is TGTGCCTGGAGTGTACAGGCCCTGCAGTTCTTC.

The chain combines TRBV27 with TRBJ1-5; D is undetermined. The ends were cut back, 3 bases at V and 0 bases at J, with 12 bases in the middle. The CDR3 is made up of 16 amino acids. Germline CDR1 MNHEY, CDR2 SMNVEV (reference sequence). The CDR3 bases are TGTGCCAGCAGTTTGCTTGGCAACCCTAGCAATCAGCCCCAGCATTTT. Translating it yields CASSLLGNPSNQPQHF.

This rearrangement joins TRBV2 to TRBJ2-4; weak D call: TRBD1 (6 bases). CDR3 size: 13 residues. The germline gives CDR1 SNHLY, CDR2 FYNNEI. With 10 bases removed from V and 2 bases from J, the gap between germline ends came to 12 bases. CDR3 sequence reads: CATQQGPKNIQYF. The CDR3 nucleotides read TGTGCCACCCAACAGGGCCCCAAAAACATTCAGTACTTC.

The chain has TRBV7-9 and TRBJ2-7; 9 bases fit TRBD1. CDR3 length: 14 residues. The germline CDR1 and CDR2 sequences are SEHNR and FQNEAQ (reference sequence). The junction had 8 bases not matched to a gene; V was cut back by 5 bases and J by 6 bases. The CDR3 reads CASSLRDRVSEQYF. The CDR3 DNA reads as TGTGCCAGCAGCCTTCGGGACAGGGTATCCGAGCAGTACTTC. Full variable domain (remainder filled in from reference TRBV7-9 and TRBJ2-7): DTGVSQNPRHKITKRGQNVTFRCDPISEHNRLYWYRQTLGQGPEFLTYFQNEAQLEKSRLLSDRFSAERPKGSFSTLEIQRTEQGDSAMYLCASSLRDRVSEQYFGPGTRLTVT.

The chain joins TRBV28 to TRBJ2-3; D uncertain. This CDR3 region has 14 residues. Trimming took off 6 bases at V and 0 bases at J, with 10 bases between the two ends. Per the germline V gene, CDR1 is MDHEN and CDR2 is SYDVKM. In DNA form, the CDR3 reads TGTGCCAGCAGCACACCCTTTAGCACAGATACGCAGTATTTT. Translating it yields CASSTPFSTDTQYF.

The chain links TRBV9 to TRBJ2-1, with 9 bases identical to TRBD2. Per germline, CDR1 SGDLS and CDR2 YYNGEE. The V segment lost 3 bases and the J segment 3 bases; nucleotides outside the gene matches: 1. CDR3 length equals 14 residues. Here the CDR3 reads CASSDSGSYNEQFF. CDR3 nucleotide sequence: TGTGCCAGCAGCGATAGCGGGAGCTACAATGAGCAGTTCTTC.

The chain recombines TRBV19 with TRBJ1-5; weak D call: TRBD1 (5 bases). CDR1 and CDR2 from the germline V gene are LNHDA and SQIVND (reference sequence). The CDR3 is 15 residues long. Trimming pared 3 bases from V and 4 bases from J, leaving 13 bases between. The CDR3 sequence: CASSIFRGDNQPQHF. The CDR3 nucleotides are TGTGCCAGTAGTATTTTCCGGGGGGATAATCAGCCCCAGCATTTT.

CDR3 nucleotide sequence: TGTGCCAGCAGCTGGGCAGGGTCTAGCACAGATACGCAGTATTTT. This translates into CASSWAGSSTDTQYF. The rearrangement joins TRBV13 to TRBJ2-3, with D perhaps TRBD1 (5 bases). V dropped 4 bases and J dropped 0 bases, with 11 bases sitting between them. The CDR3 consists of 15 residues. The germline gives CDR1 PRHDT, CDR2 FYEKMQ (reference sequence).

V is TRBV10-3 and J is TRBJ2-3; TRBD2 is a possible D gene (5 bases). V was cut by 3 bases and J by 4 bases, with 11 bases left in between. Germline V gene data show CDR1 as ENHRY and CDR2 as SYGVKD. This CDR3 spans 14 amino acids. The CDR3 loop reads CAISEKLRADTQYF. CDR3 coding DNA: TGTGCCATCAGTGAAAAGTTGAGGGCAGATACGCAGTATTTT.

V usage is TRBV5-1 and J usage is TRBJ2-5; no reliable D call. Germline CDR1 and CDR2: SGHRS and YFSETQ. The CDR3 totals 15 residues. The V end lost 1 base, the J end lost 2 bases, and 12 bases lay between the germline ends. CDR3 sequence: CASSLFLRFQETQYF. The DNA of the CDR3 is TGCGCCAGCAGCTTGTTTCTCCGGTTTCAAGAGACCCAGTACTTC.

The chain joins TRBV7-2 to TRBJ2-7, with TRBD2 matching over 7 bases. V lost 2 bases, J lost 2 bases, and 3 bases stayed unmatched. The CDR3 runs 14 residues. CDR1 and CDR2 (germline): SGHTA, FQGNSA. The CDR3 nucleotides are TGTGCCAGCAGCTTACGGGAGGTTCCCTACGAGCAGTACTTC. Protein sequence: CASSLREVPYEQYF. Based on the CDR3 plus reference TRBV7-2 and TRBJ2-7, the full variable domain is GAGVSQSPSNKVTEKGKDVELRCDPISGHTALYWYRQSLGQGLEFLIYFQGNSAPDKSGLPSDRFSAERTGGSVSTLTIQRTQQEDSAVYLCASSLREVPYEQYFGPGTRLTVT.

The genes are TRBV5-1 and TRBJ2-7; 7 bases match TRBD1. Per the germline V gene, CDR1 is SGHRS and CDR2 is YFSETQ. The CDR3 runs 13 residues. V trimming: 5 bases; J trimming: 0 bases; junction bases outside the gene matches: 2. CDR3 region: CASRWDSSYEQYF. CDR3 nucleotides: TGCGCCAGCAGATGGGACAGCTCCTACGAGCAGTACTTC.